Listed below are T cell receptor beta chains from one sample, sequenced in a study of blood T cell repertoires in COVID-19. Here immunoSEQ multiplex PCR was the method, and the copy in TCRdb shows in-frame clones only, minus some. Of some 180,000 clones in the sample, around 82% were seen once. Material: PBMCs or T cells enriched from blood (not recorded which). The receptors here all came from a woman aged 60-75 years with acute COVID-19. CDR3s include the opening cysteine and the closing phenylalanine or tryptophan. A row's size may be missing; if present it is once, few, many or a size class.

clone_size: -
j_call: TRBJ1-3
v_call: TRBV7-8
cdr3_aa: CASSSTLSGNTIYF

clone_size: -
j_call: TRBJ1-4
v_call: TRBV27
cdr3_aa: CASSALWGGTKEEKLFF

clone_size: -
j_call: TRBJ2-1
v_call: TRBV27
cdr3_aa: CASSLGTSPYNEQFF

clone_size: -
j_call: TRBJ2-2
v_call: TRBV9
cdr3_aa: CASSVRTENTGELFF

clone_size: few
j_call: TRBJ1-3
v_call: TRBV19
cdr3_aa: CASTSTWRRSSGNTIYF

clone_size: -
j_call: TRBJ2-5
v_call: TRBV28
cdr3_aa: CASRWDSASQETQYF

clone_size: -
j_call: TRBJ1-3
v_call: TRBV30
cdr3_aa: CAWGTGWNTIYF

clone_size: -
j_call: TRBJ1-6
v_call: TRBV5-8
cdr3_aa: CASSLEPGPYNSPLHF

clone_size: few
j_call: TRBJ1-6
v_call: TRBV7-2
cdr3_aa: CASTVPGTGWNSPLHF

clone_size: -
j_call: TRBJ1-6
v_call: TRBV11-2
cdr3_aa: CASSLQGMNSPLHF

clone_size: -
j_call: TRBJ2-3
v_call: TRBV7-2
cdr3_aa: CASSLARAGGGTGTQYF

clone_size: -
j_call: TRBJ2-1
v_call: TRBV11-2
cdr3_aa: CASSLMTSTSEQFF

clone_size: -
j_call: TRBJ2-2
v_call: TRBV11-2
cdr3_aa: CASSLYRDITNTGELFF

clone_size: -
j_call: TRBJ2-5
v_call: TRBV27
cdr3_aa: CASSLYEGGRQETQYF

clone_size: -
j_call: TRBJ1-6
v_call: TRBV6-2/TRBV6-3
cdr3_aa: CASSPTAYNSPLHF

clone_size: -
j_call: TRBJ2-1
v_call: TRBV2
cdr3_aa: CASSPLTSGGFSSYNEQFF

clone_size: few
j_call: TRBJ1-5
v_call: TRBV7-9
cdr3_aa: CASSFGGIVNNQPQHF

clone_size: once
j_call: TRBJ1-4
v_call: TRBV9
cdr3_aa: CASSVVGEKLFF

clone_size: -
j_call: TRBJ2-2
v_call: TRBV6-5
cdr3_aa: CAGPRRTGELFF

clone_size: -
j_call: TRBJ2-3
v_call: TRBV4-1
cdr3_aa: CASSDRGQGTDTQYF

clone_size: -
j_call: TRBJ1-2
v_call: TRBV4-1
cdr3_aa: CASSQRDSAYGYTF

clone_size: -
j_call: TRBJ1-1
v_call: TRBV6-2/TRBV6-3
cdr3_aa: CASSGTRPGGTEAFF

clone_size: few
j_call: TRBJ1-4
v_call: TRBV7-2
cdr3_aa: CASRGGGTTNEKLFF

clone_size: -
j_call: TRBJ1-1
v_call: TRBV27
cdr3_aa: CASSSQQGVAFF

clone_size: -
j_call: TRBJ2-2
v_call: TRBV4-3
cdr3_aa: CASSRARSNTGELFF